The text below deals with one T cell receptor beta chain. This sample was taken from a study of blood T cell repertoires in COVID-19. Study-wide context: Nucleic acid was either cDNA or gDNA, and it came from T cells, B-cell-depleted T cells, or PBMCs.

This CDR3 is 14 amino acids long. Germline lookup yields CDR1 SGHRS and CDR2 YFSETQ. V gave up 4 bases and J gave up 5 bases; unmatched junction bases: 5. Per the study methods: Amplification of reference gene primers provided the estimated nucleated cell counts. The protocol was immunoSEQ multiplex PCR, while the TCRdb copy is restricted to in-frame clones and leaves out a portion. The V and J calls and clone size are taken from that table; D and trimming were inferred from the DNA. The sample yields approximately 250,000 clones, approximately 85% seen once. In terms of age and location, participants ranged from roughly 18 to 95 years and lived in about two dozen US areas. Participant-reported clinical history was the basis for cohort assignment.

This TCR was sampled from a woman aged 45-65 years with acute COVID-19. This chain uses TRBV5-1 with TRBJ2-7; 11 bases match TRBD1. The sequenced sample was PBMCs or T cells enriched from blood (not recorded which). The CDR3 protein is CASSPGTGGDEQYF. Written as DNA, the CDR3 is TGCGCCAGCAGCCCCGGGACAGGGGGAGACGAGCAGTACTTC.